A single sample gave rise to the 17 T cell receptor beta chains below, sequenced in a study of OX40 agonist ivuxolimab in advanced cancers. Clones were sequenced by immunoSEQ multiplex PCR, and TCRdb holds only the in-frame ones, with some missing. This table has 75,000 to 95,000 clones, 80% to 95% appearing once. Sequences were derived from CD4+ or CD8+ T cells sorted from blood, sampled in a trial of the OX40 agonist ivuxolimab. All receptors derive from an adult with an advanced solid tumor such as melanoma, head and neck, liver or kidney cancer.

The CDR3 coding sequence is TGTGCCAGTATACAGGAAGCGATGGGGGCCAACGTCCTGACTTTC. It encodes CASIQEAMGANVLTF. This sequence joins TRBV19 and TRBJ2-6; a weak D match, TRBD1 (5 bases). Trimming took 7 bases from V and 4 from J, leaving 14 bases between them. Looked up from germline, CDR1 is LNHDA and CDR2 is SQIVND (reference sequence). The CDR3 runs 15 residues.

This sequence joins TRBV7-2 and TRBJ1-5; D possibly corresponds to TRBD1 (6 bases). Trimming shortened V by 4 bases and J by 0 bases, and 22 bases separated the two germline ends. Germline assignment: CDR1 SGHTA and CDR2 FQGNSA. The CDR3 covers 19 residues. Here the CDR3 reads CASSSIHQGTKFSNQPQHF. The CDR3 nucleotides are TGTGCCAGCAGCTCAATCCACCAGGGGACAAAATTTAGCAATCAGCCCCAGCATTTT.

The rearrangement joins TRBV4-3 to TRBJ1-4, with D tentatively TRBD1 (6 bases). V gave up 4 bases and J gave up 8 bases, with 14 bases separating them. This CDR3 spans 14 amino acids. In germline, CDR1 is LGHNA, CDR2 YSLEER. The CDR3 loop is CASSPGGGREKLFF. CDR3 DNA: TGCGCCAGCAGCCCCGGGGGGGGGCGGGAAAAACTGTTTTTT.

The chain recombines TRBV18 with TRBJ1-1; D is ambiguous. CDR3 length equals 15 residues. Trimming shortened V by 2 bases and J by 2 bases, and 12 bases separated the two germline ends. CDR1 and CDR2 from the germline V gene are KGHSH and LQKENI. The chain's CDR3 is CASSPFAGRNTEAFF. DNA of the CDR3: TGTGCCAGCTCACCATTCGCGGGCCGAAACACTGAAGCTTTCTTT.

V gene TRBV11-2 combines with J gene TRBJ2-3, with D perhaps TRBD2 (5 bases). Looked up from germline, CDR1 is SGHAT and CDR2 is FQNNGV. The CDR3 has 11 amino acids. Trimming shortened V by 3 bases and J by 8 bases, and 6 bases separated the two germline ends. The CDR3 is CASSLGSTQYF. The CDR3 coding sequence is TGTGCCAGCAGCTTGGGGAGTACGCAGTATTTT.

The rearrangement links TRBV27 to TRBJ1-1; D remains unclear. Germline loops: CDR1 MNHEY, CDR2 SMNVEV (reference sequence). Trimming removed 2 bases from V and 7 bases from J, with 11 bases in between. This CDR3 comprises 13 residues. CDR3 loop: CASSLGRHIEAFF. CDR3 in DNA: TGTGCCAGCAGTTTAGGGCGACACATTGAAGCTTTCTTT.

This sequence joins TRBV18 and TRBJ1-1; TRBD1 matches at 7 bases. This CDR3 is 14 amino acids long. J was trimmed by 4 bases and V by 2 bases; bases with no gene match: 4. CDR1 is KGHSH, CDR2 LQKENI, per germline. CDR3 nucleotide sequence: TGTGCCAGCTCACCATCAGGGGGTTTCACTGAAGCTTTCTTT. The encoded protein is CASSPSGGFTEAFF.

The chain employs TRBV2 and TRBJ1-5; D remains unclear. The germline CDR1 and CDR2 sequences are SNHLY and FYNNEI. The V end lost 4 bases, the J end lost 0 bases, and 10 bases lay between the germline ends. This CDR3 has 15 amino acids. This chain's CDR3 is CASSGLGRSNQPQHF. CDR3 sequence (DNA): TGTGCCAGCAGTGGTCTAGGACGTAGCAATCAGCCCCAGCATTTT. Filled out from reference TRBV2 and TRBJ1-5, the complete variable domain reads EPEVTQTPSHQVTQMGQEVILRCVPISNHLYFYWYRQILGQKVEFLVSFYNNEISEKSEIFDDQFSVERPDGSNFTLKIRSTKLEDSAMYFCASSGLGRSNQPQHFGDGTRLSIL.

The rearrangement links TRBV28 to TRBJ1-1; no definite D call. Germline V gene sequence: CDR1 MDHEN, CDR2 SYDVKM. Trimming took off 6 bases at V and 5 bases at J, with 16 bases between the two ends. The CDR3 totals 14 residues. The CDR3 region has the DNA TGTGCCAGCAGCCTAAACACCCCTCGGACTGAAGCTTTCTTT. Translating gives CASSLNTPRTEAFF.

The chain combines TRBV19 with TRBJ2-3, with 9 positions matching TRBD1. Germline CDR1 LNHDA, CDR2 SQIVND (reference sequence). Trimming cost V 8 bases and J 5 bases; bases outside gene matches: 5. The CDR3 loop spans 13 amino acids. This chain's CDR3 is CASGRQGGDTQYF. The CDR3 bases are TGTGCCAGTGGGAGACAGGGGGGAGATACGCAGTATTTT.

The rearrangement uses TRBV6-1 and TRBJ2-5; no definite D call. Germline CDR1 MNHNS, CDR2 SASEGT. The V end lost 2 bases, the J end lost 5 bases, and 18 bases lay between the germline ends. The CDR3 is 16 amino acids. CDR3 protein: CASSESPTPRWETQYF. DNA of the CDR3: TGTGCCAGCAGTGAATCCCCGACGCCTAGGTGGGAGACCCAGTACTTC.

This rearrangement joins TRBV7-2 to TRBJ2-1; 7 positions agree with TRBD2. The CDR3 consists of 18 residues. Germline CDR1 and CDR2: SGHTA and FQGNSA. V lost 1 base, J lost 0 bases, and 9 bases stayed unmatched. CDR3 sequence: CASSLVGPGGLSYNEQFF. CDR3 bases: TGTGCCAGCAGCTTAGTGGGGCCGGGAGGACTCTCCTACAATGAGCAGTTCTTC.

This chain joins TRBV7-2 and TRBJ2-3; 9 nucleotides match TRBD1. The V gene end was trimmed by 5 bases and the J gene end by 3 bases; junction bases not matched to a gene: 3. The CDR3 covers 14 residues. Germline-derived CDR1 and CDR2 are SGHTA and FQGNSA. CDR3 sequence: CASSMDRGTDTQYF. CDR3 nucleotides: TGTGCCAGCAGCATGGACAGGGGTACAGATACGCAGTATTTT.

The V gene is TRBV9, the J gene TRBJ2-3; no firm D call. Per the germline V gene, CDR1 is SGDLS and CDR2 is YYNGEE. The CDR3 runs 14 residues. V lost 0 bases to trimming and J lost 6 bases, with 11 bases between them. The CDR3 DNA reads as TGTGCCAGCAGCGTAGGATACAGTCTTGATACGCAGTATTTT. Its translation is CASSVGYSLDTQYF.

The chain's CDR3 is CASSLGLRDEQFF. CDR3 DNA: TGTGCCAGCAGCTTAGGGCTCCGGGATGAGCAGTTCTTC. The chain is built from TRBV11-1 and TRBJ2-1; D remains unclear. This CDR3 comprises 13 residues. Germline lookup yields CDR1 SGHAT and CDR2 FQDESV (reference sequence). The V end lost 1 base, the J end lost 8 bases, and 9 bases lay between the germline ends.

The gene calls are TRBV20-1 and TRBJ1-1; the D is unclear. Germline CDR1 DFQATT, CDR2 SNEGSKA (reference sequence). The CDR3 is made up of 11 amino acids. V lost 3 bases and J lost 2, with 4 bases in between. In DNA form, the CDR3 reads TGCAGTGCTAGTGGTAACACTGAAGCTTTCTTT. Protein: CSASGNTEAFF.

This clone was picked up one time. This CDR3 reads CASSTPGQPQHF. CDR3 nucleotides: TGTGCCAGCAGCACTCCCGGGCAGCCCCAGCATTTT. The rearrangement links TRBV6-6 to TRBJ1-5, with D unclear. This CDR3 is built from 12 residues. Trimming pared 6 bases from V and 7 bases from J, leaving 10 bases between. Germline V gene lookup returns CDR1 MNHNY and CDR2 SVGAGI (reference sequence).